The rows below give T cell receptor beta chains drawn from one sample of a study of shared clonotypes between healthy human individuals. The assay was immunoSEQ multiplex PCR, and TCRdb's table has in-frame clones only and misses some. The profile shows roughly 2.6 million clones, approximately 90% of them singletons. Source material: naive CD4+ T cells sorted from blood. These receptors all come from a man between 18 and 29 years old in good health. Each CDR3 is given without its conserved first and last residue. A D gene is named only where the DNA matches it firmly.

TRBV18	NA	TRBJ1-5	ASSPPGAPNQPQH
TRBV28	NA	TRBJ2-2	ASSPGGSVGTGELF
TRBV12-5	NA	TRBJ2-2	ASGLVQKSSSEDTGELF
TRBV4-2	NA	TRBJ2-3	ASSPGGGTDTQY
TRBV6-5	NA	TRBJ2-1	ASSYGQGYNEQF
TRBV18	TRBD1	TRBJ1-1	ASSGDRGNEAF
TRBV19	NA	TRBJ1-3	ASSIQGSSGNTIY
TRBV7-2	TRBD2	TRBJ2-1	ASSFERGASYNEQF
TRBV6-6	NA	TRBJ2-6	ASSTWTVAGANVLT
TRBV5-1	TRBD1	TRBJ2-7	ASGNTGADEQY